These T cell receptor beta chains were read from a single sample in a study of response to subunit inactivated influenza vaccine. TCRdb processed the RT-PCR reads anew with MiXCR; each CDR3 protein has one entry. The sample contains 600,000 to 700,000 distinct CDR3 sequences, 12% to 15% of which appear only once. Sequenced material: PBMCs from blood, taken 14 days before vaccination. The source of these receptors is a man in his fifties who received an inactivated influenza vaccine. Each CDR3 is given with its conserved first and last residue. The D gene is left open where the match is weak. Clone sizes are given selectively: once, few, many, or a class where the clone is expanded.

CASSSRAGGNTGELFF	TGTGCCAGCAGTTCCCGAGCGGGGGGAAACACCGGGGAGCTGTTTTTT	NA	TRBD2	TRBV6-5	TRBJ2-2
CAWSGLWETQYF	TGTGCCTGGAGTGGACTATGGGAGACCCAGTACTTC	NA	NA	TRBV30	TRBJ2-5
CASSLARLANPNTGELFF	TGTGCCAGCAGCTTAGCCCGACTAGCAAATCCGAACACCGGGGAGCTGTTTTTT	NA	TRBD2	TRBV11-1	TRBJ2-2
CAIRRQGTHDSPLHF	TGTGCCATCAGACGACAGGGGACCCATGATTCACCCCTCCACTTT	NA	TRBD1	TRBV12-3/TRBV12-4	TRBJ1-6
CSVEPGGQRFYGYTF	TGCAGCGTTGAACCAGGCGGACAGCGTTTCTATGGCTACACCTTC	NA	NA	TRBV29-1	TRBJ1-2
CASSLLLAGGRDTQYF	TGTGCCAGCAGCTTACTCTTGGCGGGGGGGCGGGATACGCAGTATTTT	few	TRBD2	TRBV7-2	TRBJ2-3
CASSFLTPGQETQYF	TGTGCCAGCAGCTTCCTAACACCGGGACAAGAGACCCAGTACTTC	few	NA	TRBV3-1	TRBJ2-5
CASSLTGFYNEQFF	TGTGCCAGCAGTCTAACAGGGTTCTACAATGAGCAGTTCTTC	few	NA	TRBV14	TRBJ2-1
CASSPEYEQYF	TGCGCCAGCAGCCCGGAATACGAGCAGTACTTC	NA	NA	TRBV4-3	TRBJ2-7
CASSLLIETEQFF	TGTGCCAGCAGTTTACTTATAGAAACTGAGCAGTTCTTC	NA	NA	TRBV28	TRBJ2-1
CAISEGQDYNEQFF	TGTGCCATCAGTGAGGGACAGGACTACAATGAGCAGTTCTTC	NA	TRBD1	TRBV10-3	TRBJ2-1
CSARGAGAKNEQFF	TGCAGTGCTAGGGGGGCGGGAGCGAAAAATGAGCAGTTCTTC	few	NA	TRBV20-1	TRBJ2-1
CASATSGGYEQYF	TGTGCCAGCGCGACTAGCGGGGGCTACGAGCAGTACTTC	NA	TRBD2	TRBV6-1	TRBJ2-7
CASSLGAGGELFF	TGTGCCAGCAGTTTGGGGGCCGGCGGGGAGCTGTTTTTT	many	NA	TRBV12-3/TRBV12-4	TRBJ2-2
CSVDGTGGSGELFF	TGCAGCGTTGACGGGACAGGGGGTAGTGGGGAGCTGTTTTTT	few	TRBD1	TRBV29-1	TRBJ2-2
CASTMAQKPSTDTQYF	TGCGCCAGTACAATGGCCCAGAAACCTAGCACAGATACGCAGTATTTT	few	NA	TRBV10-2	TRBJ2-3
CASSLGRVSLSSYEQYF	TGCGCCAGCAGCTTGGGGCGTGTCAGTCTTAGCTCCTACGAGCAGTACTTC	many	NA	TRBV5-1	TRBJ2-7
CASSLANGGRETQYF	TGTGCCAGCAGCTTAGCCAATGGGGGCCGGGAGACCCAGTACTTC	NA	NA	TRBV7-2	TRBJ2-5
CASSFDAGARNYEQYF	TGCGCCAGCAGCTTTGATGCGGGAGCCAGAAACTACGAGCAGTACTTC	few	TRBD2	TRBV5-1	TRBJ2-7
CASASGRGLDTQYF	TGTGCCAGCGCTAGCGGGAGGGGGCTAGATACGCAGTATTTT	many	TRBD2	TRBV6-1	TRBJ2-3
CASRKTEKNTGELFF	TGCGCCAGCAGAAAGACAGAAAAGAACACCGGGGAGCTGTTTTTT	many	NA	TRBV5-1	TRBJ2-2
CASSFIGTGLETQYF	TGTGCCAGCAGCTTTATCGGGACAGGGTTGGAGACCCAGTACTTC	NA	TRBD1	TRBV7-9	TRBJ2-5
CASSPGTSGGRRSSTDTQYF	TGCGCCAGCAGCCCCGGGACTAGCGGGGGGCGCCGATCTAGCACAGATACGCAGTATTTT	few	TRBD2	TRBV5-1	TRBJ2-3
CATSDGDRLTQYF	TGTGCCACCAGTGATGGGGACAGGCTTACGCAGTATTTT	few	TRBD1	TRBV24-1	TRBJ2-3